Sequencing of this T cell receptor beta chain was carried out in a study of OX40 agonist ivuxolimab in advanced cancers. Study context: The patients got ivuxolimab, which is an agonistic anti-OX40 (CD134) antibody. A male proportion of just over 80% was recorded, with mean age around 55 years and range about 20 to 85.

V was pared by 5 bases and J by 0 bases, with 7 bases of the junction left unmatched. The CDR3 runs to 17 residues. Germline CDR1 is MDHEN and CDR2 is SYDVKM. Only in-frame clones appear in the TCRdb table, and some are missing; sequencing was by immunoSEQ multiplex PCR. The sample records under 95,000 clones, roughly 82% being singletons. Findings of the study overall: The authors also found low normalized T-cell clonal expansion in some nonresponders. The study observed clonal expansion of CD4+ and CD8+ blood T cells by week 6 at 0.1 to 3.0 mg/kg.

For this clone: Its antigen is undetermined.

This TCR was sampled from an adult with an advanced solid tumor such as melanoma, head and neck, liver or kidney cancer. Material: CD4+ or CD8+ T cells sorted from blood, obtained in a trial of the OX40 agonist ivuxolimab. V and J are TRBV28 and TRBJ2-6; 7 bases line up with TRBD1. This CDR3 is CASSGWAGGSGANVLTF. Here the CDR3 DNA reads TGTGCCAGCAGTGGGTGGGCAGGGGGCTCTGGGGCCAACGTCCTGACTTTC.